In its sample, the clone carrying this T cell receptor beta chain was seen a few times. Its antigen is currently unknown. The data were obtained in a study of T cells in Graves' hyperthyroidism and ophthalmopathy. Amplification of TCR beta CDR3 regions was performed using RNA transcripts as template. First-round RT-PCR targeting the TCR CDR3 was performed with the HTBI primer set. TCRdb independently ran MiXCR on the multiplex PCR reads; one entry per CDR3 protein. The table has hundreds of thousands of distinct CDR3 sequences, around 39% seen once. This CDR3 has 15 amino acids. Germline CDR1 is SGHTA and CDR2 is FQGNSA. V was pared by 1 base and J by 2 bases, with 11 bases between. Study results and caveats: The model anticipated ophthalmopathy a median about six months pre-onset.

Stable Graves' hyperthyroidism meant no ophthalmopathy progression within 18 months. The receptor was isolated from a man younger than 35 with Graves' hyperthyroidism. The material sequenced was blood. The chain joins TRBV7-2 to TRBJ1-1; the D is unclear. CDR3 amino acids: CASSLGSSLNTEAFF. Here the CDR3 DNA reads TGTGCCAGCAGCTTAGGCAGTAGCCTAAACACTGAAGCTTTCTTT.